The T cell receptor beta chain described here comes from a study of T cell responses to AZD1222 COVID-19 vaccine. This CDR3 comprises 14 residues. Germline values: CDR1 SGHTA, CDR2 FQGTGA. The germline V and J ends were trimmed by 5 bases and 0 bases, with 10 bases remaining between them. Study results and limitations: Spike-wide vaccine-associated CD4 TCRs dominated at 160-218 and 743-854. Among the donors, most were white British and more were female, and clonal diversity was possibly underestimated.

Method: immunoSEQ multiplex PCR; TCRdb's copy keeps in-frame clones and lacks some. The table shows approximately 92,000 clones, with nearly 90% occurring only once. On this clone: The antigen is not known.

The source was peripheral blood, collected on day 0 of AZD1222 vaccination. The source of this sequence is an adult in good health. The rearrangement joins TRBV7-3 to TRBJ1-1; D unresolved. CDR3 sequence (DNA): TGTGCCAGCAGCGCCGGTTTAATGAACACTGAAGCTTTCTTT. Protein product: CASSAGLMNTEAFF.